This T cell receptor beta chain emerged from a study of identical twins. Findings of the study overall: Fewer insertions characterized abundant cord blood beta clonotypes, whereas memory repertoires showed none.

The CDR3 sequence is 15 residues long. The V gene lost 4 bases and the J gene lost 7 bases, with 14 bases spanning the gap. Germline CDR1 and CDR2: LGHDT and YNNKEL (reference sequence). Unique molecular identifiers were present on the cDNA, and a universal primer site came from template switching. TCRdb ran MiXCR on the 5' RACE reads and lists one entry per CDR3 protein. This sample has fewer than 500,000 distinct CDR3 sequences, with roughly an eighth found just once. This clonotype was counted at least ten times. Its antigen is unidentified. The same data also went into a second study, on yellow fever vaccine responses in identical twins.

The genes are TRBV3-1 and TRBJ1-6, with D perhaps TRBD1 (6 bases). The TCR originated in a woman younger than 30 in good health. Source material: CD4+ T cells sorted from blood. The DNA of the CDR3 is TGTGCCAGCAGCCGGACAGACAGTGGGAATTCACCCCTCCACTTT. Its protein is CASSRTDSGNSPLHF.